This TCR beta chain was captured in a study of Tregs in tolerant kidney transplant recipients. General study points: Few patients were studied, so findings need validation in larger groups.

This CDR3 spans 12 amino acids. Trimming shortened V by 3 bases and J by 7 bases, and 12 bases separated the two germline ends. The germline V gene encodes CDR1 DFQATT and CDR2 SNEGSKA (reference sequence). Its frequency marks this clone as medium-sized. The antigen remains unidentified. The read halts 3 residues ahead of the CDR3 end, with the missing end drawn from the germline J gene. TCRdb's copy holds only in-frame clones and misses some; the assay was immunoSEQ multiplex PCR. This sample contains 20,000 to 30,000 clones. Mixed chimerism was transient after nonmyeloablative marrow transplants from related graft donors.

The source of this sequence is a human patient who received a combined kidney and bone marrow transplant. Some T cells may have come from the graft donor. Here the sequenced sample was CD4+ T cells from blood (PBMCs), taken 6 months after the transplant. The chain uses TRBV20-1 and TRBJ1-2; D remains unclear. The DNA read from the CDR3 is TGCAGTGCTAGTCAGACAAGATCTGGC. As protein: CSASQTRSG. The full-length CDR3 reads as CSASQTRSGYTF.